Detailed here is one TCR beta chain. The sample belongs to a study of cytomegalovirus exposure and HLA in healthy donors. Looked up from germline, CDR1 is LNHDA and CDR2 is SQIVND (reference sequence). Germline trimming cut 6 bases from V and 4 bases from J; bases unmatched to any gene: 11. The CDR3 is 15 residues long. Researchers ran the PCR with 60 Vbeta and 13 Jbeta primers. Profiling relied on immunoSEQ multiplex PCR, and the TCRdb table lists in-frame clones only, not all of them. The table shows around 230,000 clones, with approximately 81% occurring only once. The chain carries TRBV19 and TRBJ2-7; 8 positions agree with TRBD1. Sample: PBMCs. The clonotype was recovered from a girl aged 2-10 years in good health and CMV-seronegative. CDR3 residues: CASRLSSGGAYEQYF. The CDR3 nucleotides are TGTGCCAGTAGATTATCCTCAGGGGGCGCTTACGAGCAGTACTTC. Full variable domain (outside the CDR3, taken from reference TRBV19 and TRBJ2-7): DGGITQSPKYLFRKEGQNVTLSCEQNLNHDAMYWYRQDPGQGLRLIYYSQIVNDFQKGDIAEGYSVSREKKESFPLTVTSAQKNPTAFYLCASRLSSGGAYEQYFGPGTRLTVT.